Presented here are 10 T cell receptor beta chains from one specimen sequenced in a study of cytomegalovirus exposure and HLA in healthy donors. Clones were read by immunoSEQ multiplex PCR, and TCRdb kept only the in-frame ones, dropping some. The sample holds 160,000 or so clones; approximately 87% are singletons and the top ten take roughly 1.3%. The sample was PBMCs. These receptors came from a woman in her twenties or thirties in good health and CMV-seronegative.

This clone has a count of ten or more. This rearrangement joins TRBV6-1 to TRBJ1-2; 7 bases agree with TRBD1. From germline, CDR1 is MNHNS and CDR2 SASEGT. CDR3 length: 12 amino acids. V shed 6 bases and J 6 bases; nucleotides not matched to a gene: 4. The CDR3 nucleotides read TGTGCCAGCAGGGACAGGTTTGATGGCTACACCTTC. Protein: CASRDRFDGYTF.

This sequence joins TRBV4-1 and TRBJ1-1; D unclear. The CDR3 is 12 amino acids. V was cut by 0 bases and J by 6 bases, with 5 bases left in between. Germline CDR1 MGHRA, CDR2 YSYEKL. CDR3 protein: CASSQDSAEAFF. The DNA for the CDR3 is TGCGCCAGCAGCCAAGATAGCGCTGAAGCTTTCTTT.

This chain links TRBV15 with TRBJ1-1, with 7 bases lining up with TRBD1. The germline CDR1 and CDR2 sequences are LNHNV and YYDKDF (reference sequence). Trimming removed 1 base from V and 1 base from J; junction bases left unmatched: 6. There are 16 residues in the CDR3. CDR3 DNA: TGTGCCACCAGCAGAGGCCCTTACAGGGGGAACACTGAAGCTTTCTTT. Its translation is CATSRGPYRGNTEAFF.

The rearrangement links TRBV7-9 to TRBJ2-1; TRBD2 matches 8 bases. With V trimmed by 5 bases and J by 6 bases, 9 bases remained unmatched. The CDR3 runs to 15 residues. The germline V gene has CDR1 SEHNR and CDR2 FQNEAQ (reference sequence). CDR3 nucleotides: TGTGCCAGCAGCATAAGGACTAGCAGTATCAATGAGCAGTTCTTC. This gives the protein CASSIRTSSINEQFF.

V and J are TRBV6-5 and TRBJ2-1; D unresolved. Germline loops: CDR1 MNHEY, CDR2 SVGAGI. The CDR3 runs to 12 residues. V lost 6 bases, J lost 9 bases, and 12 bases lay in between. CDR3 in amino acids: CASRSATGEQFF. CDR3 coding DNA: TGTGCCAGCAGGTCGGCGACGGGTGAGCAGTTCTTC.

The sample holds one count of this clone. The V call is TRBV7-2, the J call TRBJ2-7; perhaps TRBD2 as D (5 bases). V lost 5 bases to trimming and J lost 5 bases, with 13 bases between them. The CDR3 consists of 13 residues. CDR1 and CDR2 (germline): SGHTA, FQGNSA. CDR3 in DNA: TGTGCCAGCAGCCTCCGGGGTACCCACGAGCAGTACTTC. Translated, it gives CASSLRGTHEQYF.

V usage is TRBV29-1 and J usage is TRBJ2-7, with D possibly being TRBD2 (6 bases). From germline, CDR1 is SQVTM and CDR2 ANQGSEA. Trimming shortened V by 2 bases and J by 7 bases, and 18 bases separated the two germline ends. The CDR3 is 14 amino acids. The CDR3 sequence: CSVESGQDVFEQYF. The CDR3 nucleotides are TGCAGCGTTGAAAGCGGGCAGGACGTATTTGAGCAGTACTTC.

The chain employs TRBV7-8 and TRBJ1-2; no firm D call. The ends were cut back, 2 bases at V and 4 bases at J, with 11 bases in the middle. The CDR3 runs 14 residues. CDR1 and CDR2 from the germline V gene are SGHVS and FQNEAQ. The CDR3 nucleotides are TGTGCCAGCAGCTTACCAGGCGTGAGCTATGGCTACACCTTC. It yields the protein CASSLPGVSYGYTF.

The V call is TRBV10-3, the J call TRBJ1-5; perhaps TRBD1 as D (6 bases). The CDR3 is made up of 14 amino acids. V shed 8 bases and J shed 4 bases, with 15 bases lying between them. Looked up from germline, CDR1 is ENHRY and CDR2 is SYGVKD. The CDR3 protein is CAIPRGGKNQPQHF. CDR3 coding DNA: TGTGCCATCCCCCGGGGGGGCAAAAATCAGCCCCAGCATTTT.

This rearrangement joins TRBV12-5 to TRBJ1-1; no reliable D call. The CDR3 consists of 16 residues. Germline values: CDR1 LGHNT, CDR2 FRNRAP. Trimming took off 2 bases at V and 0 bases at J, with 13 bases between the two ends. The DNA for the CDR3 is TGTGCTAGTGGTTTGACAGACCTGACAATGAACACTGAAGCTTTCTTT. It translates to CASGLTDLTMNTEAFF. The full variable domain, completed using reference TRBV12-5 and TRBJ1-1, is DARVTQTPRHKVTEMGQEVTMRCQPILGHNTVFWYRQTMMQGLELLAYFRNRAPLDDSGMPKDRFSAEMPDATLATLKIQPSEPRDSAVYFCASGLTDLTMNTEAFFGQGTRLTVV.